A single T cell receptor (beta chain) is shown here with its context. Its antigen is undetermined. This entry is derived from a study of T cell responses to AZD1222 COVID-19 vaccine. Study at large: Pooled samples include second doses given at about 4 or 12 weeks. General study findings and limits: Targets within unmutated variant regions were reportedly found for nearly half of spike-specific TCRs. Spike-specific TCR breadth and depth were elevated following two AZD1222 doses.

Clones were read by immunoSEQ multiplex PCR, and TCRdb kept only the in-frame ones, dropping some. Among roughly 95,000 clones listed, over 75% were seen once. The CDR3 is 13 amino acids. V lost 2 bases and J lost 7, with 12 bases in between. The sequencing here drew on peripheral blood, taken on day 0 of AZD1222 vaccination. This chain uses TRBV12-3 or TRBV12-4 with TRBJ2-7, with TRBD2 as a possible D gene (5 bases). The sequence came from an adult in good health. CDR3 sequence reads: CASSLQASGEQYF. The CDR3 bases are TGTGCCAGCAGTTTACAGGCTTCGGGGGAGCAGTACTTC.